Listed here are 26 T cell receptor beta chains from one sample, sequenced in a study of OX40 agonist ivuxolimab in advanced cancers. Sequenced by immunoSEQ multiplex PCR; TCRdb stores in-frame clones only, minus some. The table lists over 30,000 clones, 85% to 95% of them singletons, with around 3.9% in the top ten. The input for sequencing was CD4+ or CD8+ T cells sorted from blood, taken in a trial of the OX40 agonist ivuxolimab. The receptor source for this set is an adult with an advanced solid tumor such as melanoma, head and neck, liver or kidney cancer.

This CDR3 is CASSQDLVAGANVLTF. The CDR3 DNA reads TGTGCCAGCAGCCAAGATTTGGTGGCTGGGGCCAACGTCCTGACTTTC. This sequence joins TRBV4-2 and TRBJ2-6; D ambiguous. Per the germline V gene, CDR1 is LGHNA and CDR2 is YNFKEQ. The CDR3 runs to 16 residues. With 0 bases removed from V and 2 bases from J, the gap between germline ends came to 8 bases.

The chain carries TRBV7-9 and TRBJ1-4; D unresolved. The CDR3 is 16 amino acids. Between the trimmed V and J ends, which lost 0 bases and 0 bases, there was a span of 8 bases. Per the germline V gene, CDR1 is SEHNR and CDR2 is FQNEAQ (reference sequence). The CDR3, as DNA: TGTGCCAGCAGCTTAGCTGACCCTGCAACTAATGAAAAACTGTTTTTT. Residues: CASSLADPATNEKLFF.

V is TRBV4-3 and J is TRBJ2-5, with D tentatively TRBD1 (5 bases). Trimming removed 2 bases from V and 4 bases from J, with 8 bases in between. The V gene's germline CDR1 is LGHNA and CDR2 YSLEER. There are 13 residues in the CDR3. DNA for the CDR3: TGCGCCAGCAGCCAACTCCAGGGAGAGACCCAGTACTTC. It codes for CASSQLQGETQYF.

The V call is TRBV13, the J call TRBJ1-4, with a weak D call TRBD1 (5 bases). Germline values: CDR1 PRHDT, CDR2 FYEKMQ (reference sequence). The CDR3 covers 15 residues. V lost 2 bases, J lost 5 bases, and 12 bases lay in between. CDR3 protein: CASSLKGTRNEKLFF. The DNA for the CDR3 is TGTGCCAGCAGCTTAAAGGGGACGCGCAATGAAAAACTGTTTTTT.

The gene calls are TRBV14 and TRBJ2-3, with TRBD2 matching 8 bases. J lost 1 base, V lost 4 bases, and 4 bases had no gene match. The V gene's germline CDR1 is SGHDN and CDR2 FVKESK. This CDR3 region has 15 residues. The CDR3 sequence: CASSLQLAGTDTQYF. The CDR3 nucleotides are TGTGCCAGCAGCCTACAACTAGCGGGCACAGATACGCAGTATTTT.

This chain connects TRBV6-6 to TRBJ2-1; TRBD2 agrees at 8 bases. Germline V lookup: CDR1 MNHNY, CDR2 SVGAGI (reference sequence). The length of the CDR3 is 15 residues. The V gene end was trimmed by 0 bases and the J gene end by 5 bases; junction bases not matched to a gene: 3. For the CDR3, the DNA is TGTGCCAGCAGTTACTCACTAGCGGTAGACAATGAGCAGTTCTTC. Amino acids: CASSYSLAVDNEQFF.

This chain joins TRBV5-6 and TRBJ1-5; D is ambiguous. Trimming took 0 bases from V and 6 from J, leaving 4 bases between them. The CDR3 sequence is 12 residues long. Germline V gene data show CDR1 as SGHDT and CDR2 as YYEEEE. In DNA form, the CDR3 reads TGTGCCAGCAGCTTGGTTGGTCAGCCCCAGCATTTT. It yields the protein CASSLVGQPQHF. Full variable domain (remainder filled in from reference TRBV5-6 and TRBJ1-5): DAGVTQSPTHLIKTRGQQVTLRCSPKSGHDTVSWYQQALGQGPQFIFQYYEEEERQRGNFPDRFSGHQFPNYSSELNVNALLLGDSALYLCASSLVGQPQHFGDGTRLSIL.

The chain recombines TRBV2 with TRBJ1-5; no clear D gene. Trimming removed 6 bases at V and 2 bases at J, with 11 bases between. The CDR3 contains 14 residues. Germline CDR1 reads SNHLY; CDR2 reads FYNNEI. The CDR3 spells CASSGSWGNQPQHF. CDR3 sequence (DNA): TGTGCCAGCAGCGGGAGTTGGGGCAATCAGCCCCAGCATTTT.

This clone was seen a few times. This sequence joins TRBV28 and TRBJ1-1, with D uncertain. The V and J ends lost 7 bases and 0 bases respectively, with 9 bases between them. The CDR3 has 13 amino acids. The germline CDR1 and CDR2 sequences are MDHEN and SYDVKM. The CDR3 DNA sequence: TGTGCCAGCACCCCCACTATGAACACTGAAGCTTTCTTT. Protein: CASTPTMNTEAFF. Drawing the rest from reference TRBV28 and TRBJ1-1, the complete variable domain is DVKVTQSSRYLVKRTGEKVFLECVQDMDHENMFWYRQDPGLGLRLIYFSYDVKMKEKGDIPEGYSVSREKKERFSLILESASTNQTSMYLCASTPTMNTEAFFGQGTRLTVV.

This chain links TRBV19 with TRBJ2-1; D uncertain. CDR1 is LNHDA and CDR2 is SQIVND in the germline V gene (reference sequence). The CDR3 is 14 amino acids. Trimming took off 5 bases at V and 7 bases at J, with 15 bases between the two ends. In DNA form, the CDR3 reads TGTGCCAGTAGTGGGATAAGGTCCCGAAATGAGCAGTTCTTC. Amino acid sequence: CASSGIRSRNEQFF. Drawing the rest from reference TRBV19 and TRBJ2-1, the complete variable domain is DGGITQSPKYLFRKEGQNVTLSCEQNLNHDAMYWYRQDPGQGLRLIYYSQIVNDFQKGDIAEGYSVSREKKESFPLTVTSAQKNPTAFYLCASSGIRSRNEQFFGPGTRLTVL.

The chain recombines TRBV6-4 with TRBJ1-6; the D is unclear. CDR1 is MRHNA, CDR2 SNTAGT, per germline. Deletions cut 3 bases from V and 2 bases from J, with 5 bases between. The CDR3 contains 14 residues. CDR3: CASSETAYNSPLHF. The DNA of the CDR3 is TGTGCCAGCAGTGAAACGGCCTATAATTCACCCCTCCACTTT.

The rearrangement links TRBV7-3 to TRBJ2-6; D remains unclear. Germline V gene data show CDR1 as SGHTA and CDR2 as FQGTGA. The germline V and J ends were trimmed by 2 bases and 0 bases, with 14 bases remaining between them. This CDR3 contains 18 residues. The CDR3 loop reads CASSLRATIISGANVLTF. The CDR3 nucleotides read TGTGCCAGCAGCTTACGAGCCACTATTATCTCTGGGGCCAACGTCCTGACTTTC.

The V gene is TRBV2, the J gene TRBJ2-2; TRBD2 agrees at 7 bases. Trimming cost V 7 bases and J 3 bases; bases outside gene matches: 5. The CDR3 extends over 14 amino acids. Germline CDR1 is SNHLY and CDR2 is FYNNEI. The CDR3 region is CASKRTSHTGELFF. The CDR3 DNA follows: TGTGCCAGCAAGAGGACTAGTCACACCGGGGAGCTGTTTTTT. Drawing the rest from reference TRBV2 and TRBJ2-2, the complete variable domain is EPEVTQTPSHQVTQMGQEVILRCVPISNHLYFYWYRQILGQKVEFLVSFYNNEISEKSEIFDDQFSVERPDGSNFTLKIRSTKLEDSAMYFCASKRTSHTGELFFGEGSRLTVL.

The rearrangement links TRBV5-1 to TRBJ2-2; 9 positions match TRBD2. Trimming took 2 bases from V and 8 from J; bases not matched to a gene: 7. Looked up from germline, CDR1 is SGHRS and CDR2 is YFSETQ. The CDR3 is 15 amino acids. CDR3 in amino acids: CASSLGLAGPGELFF. Here the CDR3 DNA reads TGCGCCAGCAGCTTAGGGCTAGCGGGACCGGGGGAGCTGTTTTTT. Supplemented by reference TRBV5-1 and TRBJ2-2, the full variable domain reads KAGVTQTPRYLIKTRGQQVTLSCSPISGHRSVSWYQQTPGQGLQFLFEYFSETQRNKGNFPGRFSGRQFSNSRSEMNVSTLELGDSALYLCASSLGLAGPGELFFGEGSRLTVL.

The chain employs TRBV4-1 and TRBJ2-5; D is possibly TRBD2 (6 bases). Germline lookup yields CDR1 MGHRA and CDR2 YSYEKL. The ends were cut back, 1 base at V and 5 bases at J, with 14 bases in the middle. This CDR3 is 15 amino acids long. CDR3 amino acids: CASSQGGAGRETQYF. The CDR3 DNA sequence: TGCGCCAGCAGCCAAGGTGGGGCGGGAAGGGAGACCCAGTACTTC.

The J gene is TRBJ2-2, the V gene TRBV27, with TRBD2 matching 15 bases. CDR3 length equals 19 residues. The V segment lost 3 bases and the J segment 4 bases; nucleotides outside the gene matches: 9. The V gene's germline CDR1 is MNHEY and CDR2 SMNVEV (reference sequence). CDR3 DNA: TGTGCCAGCAGTTTCTACGGACTAGCGGGGGGGCGCGGCACCGGGGAGCTGTTTTTT. The encoded protein is CASSFYGLAGGRGTGELFF.

This clone was picked up one time. The rearrangement uses TRBV7-2 and TRBJ2-3, with a weak D call TRBD2 (6 bases). The CDR3 is made up of 15 amino acids. The germline V and J ends were trimmed by 3 bases and 2 bases, with 12 bases remaining between them. The germline gives CDR1 SGHTA, CDR2 FQGNSA. In nucleotides, the CDR3 is TGTGCCAGCAGCTTTGATGGGGGGATCACAGATACGCAGTATTTT. Encoded protein: CASSFDGGITDTQYF.

As regards this clone: Additional DNA sequences in this sample encode the identical CDR3. The CDR3: CASSHGQGAVDLKDEKLFF. The CDR3 DNA sequence: TGTGCCAGCAGTCACGGACAGGGGGCTGTTGATTTGAAGGATGAAAAACTGTTTTTT. The chain uses TRBV4-2 and TRBJ1-4, with TRBD1 matching over 11 bases. The junction had 18 bases not matched to a gene; V was cut back by 6 bases and J by 6 bases. Germline loops: CDR1 LGHNA, CDR2 YNFKEQ. The CDR3 extends over 19 amino acids.

The chain combines TRBV6-1 with TRBJ1-1; D uncertain. V gave up 4 bases and J gave up 2 bases, with 11 bases separating them. Germline V gene lookup returns CDR1 MNHNS and CDR2 SASEGT. The CDR3 is made up of 14 amino acids. The CDR3 loop is CASSGSRINTEAFF. In DNA form, the CDR3 reads TGTGCCAGCAGTGGATCCCGGATCAACACTGAAGCTTTCTTT.

J is TRBJ2-7 and V is TRBV19, with 7 bases lining up with TRBD1. The CDR3 is 16 residues long. Germline-derived CDR1 and CDR2 are LNHDA and SQIVND (reference sequence). V dropped 3 bases and J dropped 4; count of bases not matched to a gene: 12. The CDR3 reads CASSIAVGTVPYEQYF. CDR3 nucleotide sequence: TGTGCCAGTAGTATTGCCGTTGGGACAGTACCTTACGAGCAGTACTTC.

This chain uses TRBV19 with TRBJ2-1; 12 nucleotides align to TRBD2. V lost 3 bases, J lost 7 bases, and 7 bases stayed unmatched. From germline, CDR1 is LNHDA and CDR2 SQIVND (reference sequence). The CDR3 covers 16 residues. The CDR3 is CASSISSGGAENEQFF. The CDR3 DNA reads as TGTGCCAGTAGTATCTCTAGCGGGGGGGCGGAAAATGAGCAGTTCTTC.

The chain joins TRBV19 to TRBJ1-5, with 7 bases aligning to TRBD1. Losses at the gene ends were 1 base for V and 7 bases for J; bases not matched to a gene: 4. This CDR3 has 14 amino acids. CDR1 and CDR2 from the germline V gene are LNHDA and SQIVND (reference sequence). This CDR3 reads CASSIGTGGQPQHF. DNA of the CDR3: TGTGCCAGTAGTATAGGGACAGGCGGGCAGCCCCAGCATTTT.

The chain couples TRBV4-1 to TRBJ2-3, with 10 bases matching TRBD2. This CDR3 has 16 amino acids. V lost 4 bases, J lost 2 bases, and 6 bases stayed unmatched. CDR1 MGHRA and CDR2 YSYEKL come from the germline V gene. The CDR3 DNA reads TGCGCCAGCAGCCGGGATAGCGGGGGGTTCACAGATACGCAGTATTTT. Residues: CASSRDSGGFTDTQYF.

This clone was observed a single time. The genes are TRBV7-3 and TRBJ2-1; TRBD2 matches 9 bases. V gave up 5 bases and J gave up 5 bases; unmatched junction bases: 4. Looked up from germline, CDR1 is SGHTA and CDR2 is FQGTGA. The CDR3 is 14 amino acids. The chain's CDR3 is CASSISGSNNEQFF. The CDR3 DNA follows: TGTGCCAGCAGCATTAGCGGGAGCAACAATGAGCAGTTCTTC.

The V call is TRBV5-6, the J call TRBJ2-7; 8 bases fit TRBD1. J lost 1 base, V lost 6 bases, and 3 bases had no gene match. Germline values: CDR1 SGHDT, CDR2 YYEEEE. The CDR3 length is 13 residues. CDR3 nucleotide sequence: TGTGCCAGCATCCGGACAGGGTCCTACGAGCAGTACTTC. It encodes CASIRTGSYEQYF.

This clone was recorded only once. This chain links TRBV19 with TRBJ2-7, with D tentatively TRBD1 (5 bases). The CDR3 totals 12 residues. CDR1 LNHDA and CDR2 SQIVND come from the germline V gene (reference sequence). Deletions cut 4 bases from V and 3 bases from J, with 7 bases between. The CDR3: CASSTQGYEQYF. In DNA form, the CDR3 reads TGTGCCAGTAGTACCCAGGGCTACGAGCAGTACTTC.